The source of this T cell receptor (beta chain) is a study of response to subunit inactivated influenza vaccine. Study-level findings and limits: T cells newly recruited by each seasonal influenza vaccination are few, the authors suggested.

Using its own MiXCR run on the RT-PCR reads, TCRdb lists one record per CDR3 protein. The table has 650,000 to 800,000 distinct CDR3 sequences, over 11% seen once; the top ten hold around 7.3%. The CDR3 spans 16 residues. V was pared by 5 bases and J by 4 bases, with 11 bases of the junction left unmatched. Germline CDR1 DFQATT, CDR2 SNEGSKA (reference sequence). Only a few counts were recorded for this clonotype. The antigen is unknown. Here the sequenced sample was PBMCs from blood, taken about 14 days before vaccination. The receptor was isolated from a man aged 45-65 years who received an inactivated influenza vaccine. This rearrangement joins TRBV20-1 to TRBJ2-1, with 10 bases lining up with TRBD2. CDR3 sequence reads: CSAEREGSPLYNEQFF. CDR3 sequence (DNA): TGCAGTGCTGAGCGGGAGGGCTCCCCGTTGTACAATGAGCAGTTCTTC.